This T cell receptor beta chain was identified in a study of tumor-infiltrating lymphocytes in primary liver carcinoma (dated by TCRdb to the late 2010s). Study-wide context: Between November 2015 and March 2016, roughly five patients in China with histopathologically diagnosed primary liver carcinoma had their tumors surgically resected. The tumors of the five patients were staged as T1-T3 N0M0, with maximum diameters ranging from about 4 to 11 cm. Repertoires from technical replicates were highly reproducible, with mean shared-clone rates roughly 0.87 and correlation coefficients above 0.98. The study combined TCRbeta repertoire sequencing, expression microarrays and whole-exome sequencing across five regions of each liver tumor, with adjacent normal tissue and blood. A total of 35 specimens from 5 patients, comprising 25 or so tumor regions, 5 adjacent noncancerous liver tissues and 5 peripheral blood samples, were covered by TCRbeta repertoire sequencing. Hepatocellular carcinoma (four) or combined HCC and intrahepatic cholangiocarcinoma (one) was present in the five patients, who were three men and two women aged 30 to 69 years. Each sample produced about 3.65 to 7.13 million productive TCRbeta reads, and read depth showed no significant difference between tissue types.

The germline V gene provides CDR1 MNHNS and CDR2 SASEGT. The cysteine opens and the phenylalanine closes a CDR3 of 13 amino acids. CDR3 DNA is the only sequence kept; it has 39 bases, read in frame from the first base. V and J lose 5 bases and 5 bases, and a span of 10 bases separates them. TCRbeta-specific cDNA was reverse-transcribed from 500 ng total RNA using a constant-region primer and ProtoScript II reverse transcriptase. Construction of the TCRbeta libraries relied on three nested rounds of multiplex PCR, following a slightly modified ARM-PCR procedure. Each of the first two PCR rounds ran for approximately 10 cycles using multiplex TRBV1-TRBV30 forward primers together with a Cbeta reverse primer. Sample barcodes and Illumina adapters were added in a final 25-cycle PCR using Deep VentR polymerase. Before sequencing, amplicons of 200-500 bp were gel-purified using a QIAquick gel extraction kit. TCRbeta amplicons were sequenced on an Illumina HiSeq 2500 with 250-bp paired-end reads. Concerning the study's data processing: Quality trimming of reads was performed with Trimmomatic v0.33, and paired reads were merged with FLASH v1.2.11 so that full CDR3 sequences could be recovered. V, D and J germline segments were assigned to the rearranged TCRbeta sequences by MiGEC v1.2.1b. Clonotype statistics, along with Shannon-Wiener diversity indices, were calculated using VDJtools v1.0.0. To reduce sampling bias, subsequent analyses other than the diversity analysis used only the 250 most abundant clonotypes in each sample. The public sequencing data were trimmed at Q25 with fastp and processed into clonotypes with MiXCR by TCRdb, which kept only in-frame beta chains. Rows with one shared CDR3 protein collapse into an entry with the most common genes and DNA. TCRdb, not the authors, supplied the V and J calls. Present in this sample are about 310,000 distinct CDR3 sequences, 50% to 70% of which were seen just once. Of the sample, roughly 9% falls within the top ten clones.

Study-level results and caveats: Compared with blood, tumors had a significantly larger share of the repertoire taken up by the top 250 clones (p = 0.039). Because only the TCR beta chain was sequenced and unpaired alpha chains were not captured, true repertoire diversity is likely underestimated. Comparison of CD4+ and CD8+ T cell repertoires was precluded by the use of bulk unsorted samples. Only a few patients were included in the study, and the authors note that the findings should be validated in a larger study. Repertoire overlap was higher between tumor regions (mean roughly 36%) than tumor-adjacent (roughly 17%) or tumor-blood (14%) pairs, consistent with antigen-driven expansion.

This clonotype was seen a few times. The target of this receptor is not known. No base qualities exist here, and no much larger clone lies one base off it. RNA from unsorted whole blood was extracted with TRIzol reagent, and germline DNA was obtained with the DNeasy Blood & Tissue kit. At the time of sampling, the patients had chronic HBV infection and had not received any treatment. Before surgery, about 4 milliliters of peripheral blood were collected into K2EDTA tubes. The sample comprised peripheral blood. The receptor comes from a man aged 40-55 years with primary liver carcinoma and hepatitis B virus infection. The chain was built from TRBV6-1 and TRBJ2-1; TRBD2 is a weak D gene call, 6 bases matching. The CDR3 protein: CASSLREHNEQFF. The DNA reads as follows: TGTGCCAGCAGTTTGCGGGAACACAATGAGCAGTTCTTC.